This T cell receptor (beta chain) was captured by sequencing in a study of OX40 agonist ivuxolimab in advanced cancers. Only in-frame clones appear in the TCRdb table, and some are missing; sequencing was by immunoSEQ multiplex PCR. The sample yields fewer than 60,000 clones, approximately 86% seen once. The CDR3 contains 12 residues. CDR1 and CDR2 (germline): PRHDT, FYEKMQ (reference sequence). Trimming left V 5 bases short and J 5 bases short, with 6 bases between. The genes are TRBV13 and TRBJ2-2; unclear D gene. The specimen comprised CD4+ or CD8+ T cells sorted from blood, sampled in a trial of the OX40 agonist ivuxolimab. This TCR derives from an adult with an advanced solid tumor such as melanoma, head and neck, liver or kidney cancer. The CDR3 here is CASSQSTGELFF. The DNA of the CDR3 is TGTGCCAGCAGCCAGAGTACCGGGGAGCTGTTTTTT.